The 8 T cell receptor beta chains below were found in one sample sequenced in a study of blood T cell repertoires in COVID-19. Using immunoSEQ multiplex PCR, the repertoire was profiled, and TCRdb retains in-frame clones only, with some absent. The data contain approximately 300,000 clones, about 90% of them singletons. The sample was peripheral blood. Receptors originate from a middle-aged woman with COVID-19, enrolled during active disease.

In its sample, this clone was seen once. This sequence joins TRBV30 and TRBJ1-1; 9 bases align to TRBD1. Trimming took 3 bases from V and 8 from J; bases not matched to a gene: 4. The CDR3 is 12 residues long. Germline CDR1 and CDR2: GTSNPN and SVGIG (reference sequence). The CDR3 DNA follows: TGTGCCTGGAGATTCGACAGGGGGGAAGCTTTCTTT. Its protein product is CAWRFDRGEAFF.

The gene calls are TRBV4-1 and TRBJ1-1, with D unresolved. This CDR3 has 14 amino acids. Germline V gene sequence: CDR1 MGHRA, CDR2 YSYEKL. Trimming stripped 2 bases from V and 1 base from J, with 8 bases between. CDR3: CASSQPTRNTEAFF. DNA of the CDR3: TGCGCCAGCAGCCAACCGACAAGGAACACTGAAGCTTTCTTT.

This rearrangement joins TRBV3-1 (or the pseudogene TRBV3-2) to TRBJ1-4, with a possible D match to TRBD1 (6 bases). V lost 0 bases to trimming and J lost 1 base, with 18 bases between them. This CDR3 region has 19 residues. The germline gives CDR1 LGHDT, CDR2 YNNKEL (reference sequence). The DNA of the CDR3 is TGTGCCAGCAGCCAAGATCCTCCTGGGGGCAGGGGAACTAATGAAAAACTGTTTTTT. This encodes CASSQDPPGGRGTNEKLFF.

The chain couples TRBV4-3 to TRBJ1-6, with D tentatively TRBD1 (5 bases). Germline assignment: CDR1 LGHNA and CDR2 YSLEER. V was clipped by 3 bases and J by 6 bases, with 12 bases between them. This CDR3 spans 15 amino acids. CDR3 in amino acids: CASSQLPGGNSPLHF. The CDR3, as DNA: TGCGCCAGCAGCCAGCTGCCCGGGGGTAATTCACCCCTCCACTTT.

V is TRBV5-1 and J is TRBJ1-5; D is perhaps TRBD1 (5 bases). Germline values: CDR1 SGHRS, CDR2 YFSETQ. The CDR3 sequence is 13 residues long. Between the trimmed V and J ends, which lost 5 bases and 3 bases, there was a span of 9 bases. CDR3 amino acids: CASREGHNQPQHF. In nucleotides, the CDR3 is TGCGCCAGCAGGGAGGGGCACAATCAGCCCCAGCATTTT.

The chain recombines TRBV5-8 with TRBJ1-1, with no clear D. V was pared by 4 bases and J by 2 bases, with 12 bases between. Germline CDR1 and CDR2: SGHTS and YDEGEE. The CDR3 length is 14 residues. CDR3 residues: CASSLLGHNTEAFF. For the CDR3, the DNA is TGTGCCAGCAGCCTCCTGGGCCACAACACTGAAGCTTTCTTT.

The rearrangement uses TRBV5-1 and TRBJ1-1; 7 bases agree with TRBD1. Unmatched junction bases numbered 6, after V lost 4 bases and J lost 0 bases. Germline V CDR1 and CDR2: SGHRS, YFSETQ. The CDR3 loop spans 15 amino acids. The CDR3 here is CASSPGQPMNTEAFF. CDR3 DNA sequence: TGCGCCAGCAGCCCGGGACAGCCCATGAACACTGAAGCTTTCTTT.

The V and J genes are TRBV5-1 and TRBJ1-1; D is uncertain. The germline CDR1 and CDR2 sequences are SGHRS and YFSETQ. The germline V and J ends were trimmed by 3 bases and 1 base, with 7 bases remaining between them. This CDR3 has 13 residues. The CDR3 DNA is TGCGCCAGCAGCTCACAGCAGAACACTGAAGCTTTCTTT. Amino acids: CASSSQQNTEAFF.